These 8 T cell receptor beta chains share one sample of origin, sequenced in a study of T cells in Graves' hyperthyroidism and ophthalmopathy. Authors of the study amplified TCR beta CDR3 regions from RNA transcripts. Primed by the HTBI set, a first-round RT-PCR was run on the TCR CDR3. Each CDR3 protein is one row after TCRdb ran MiXCR on the multiplex PCR reads. This table holds hundreds of thousands of distinct CDR3 sequences, around 20% found once. The specimen was blood. Every receptor here comes from a man younger than 45 with Graves' ophthalmopathy.

The V gene is TRBV7-6, the J gene TRBJ1-1; D gene uncertain. This CDR3 is 16 amino acids long. CDR1 and CDR2 (germline): SGHVS, FNYEAQ. Deletions cut 0 bases from V and 1 base from J, with 12 bases between. The CDR3 coding sequence is TGTGCCAGCAGCTTAGCAAACCTGGATTCGAACACTGAAGCTTTCTTT. Translation gives CASSLANLDSNTEAFF.

The rearrangement joins TRBV2 to TRBJ1-4; unclear D gene. CDR1 is SNHLY, CDR2 FYNNEI, per germline. This CDR3 region has 14 residues. V dropped 5 bases and J dropped 13 bases, with 20 bases sitting between them. The CDR3 DNA reads TGTGCCAGCAGTCCAGGAGTCCCCAATTCTGGACTGTTTTTT. Translated, it gives CASSPGVPNSGLFF.

This clonotype was picked up a small number of times. The chain combines TRBV28 with TRBJ2-1; D possibly corresponds to TRBD2 (6 bases). Germline assignment: CDR1 MDHEN and CDR2 SYDVKM. The CDR3 covers 15 residues. Deletions cut 5 bases from V and 3 bases from J, with 14 bases between. Here the CDR3 reads CASSPAGGLYNEQFF. DNA of the CDR3: TGTGCCAGCAGTCCGGCCGGGGGACTCTACAATGAGCAGTTCTTC.

The CDR3 nucleotides are TGTGCCAGCAGTTCCTATTCCTTGGGGGCGAGCTCCTACAATGAGCAGTTCTTC. It specifies CASSSYSLGASSYNEQFF. The genes are TRBV28 and TRBJ2-1; the D gene is possibly TRBD1 (6 bases). This CDR3 comprises 18 residues. Trimming removed 4 bases at V and 0 bases at J, with 19 bases between. Germline V lookup: CDR1 MDHEN, CDR2 SYDVKM.

V usage is TRBV3-1 and J usage is TRBJ1-1, with D perhaps matching TRBD1 (6 bases). CDR3 length equals 14 residues. Trimming pared 0 bases from V and 4 bases from J, leaving 9 bases between. CDR1 and CDR2 from the germline V gene are LGHDT and YNNKEL (reference sequence). The CDR3 is CASSQDTGTTEAFF. DNA for the CDR3: TGTGCCAGCAGCCAAGATACAGGGACCACTGAAGCTTTCTTT.

This chain connects TRBV19 to TRBJ2-7, with D unclear. The CDR3 contains 13 residues. The germline V gene encodes CDR1 LNHDA and CDR2 SQIVND (reference sequence). V lost 3 bases to trimming and J lost 5 bases, with 11 bases between them. DNA of the CDR3: TGTGCCAGTAGTATCAGTTTGGTGGACGAGCAGTACTTC. Translated, it gives CASSISLVDEQYF.

V usage is TRBV6-1 and J usage is TRBJ2-7; 8 nucleotides line up with TRBD1. The CDR3 is 15 amino acids. Germline lookup yields CDR1 MNHNS and CDR2 SASEGT. The ends lost 5 bases at V and 6 bases at J; junction bases unmatched: 12. As DNA, the CDR3 is TGTGCCAGCAGTTACACCGGGACAGGACGAGGCGAGCAGTACTTC. It is translated as CASSYTGTGRGEQYF.

This clonotype was counted only a few times. J is TRBJ1-2 and V is TRBV19, with D possibly being TRBD1 (5 bases). The CDR3 totals 13 residues. Trimming cost V 3 bases and J 6 bases, with 11 bases left between them. The germline V gene has CDR1 LNHDA and CDR2 SQIVND (reference sequence). CDR3 nucleotide sequence: TGTGCCAGTAGTATTTGGGGCAACGATGGCTACACCTTC. This sequence encodes CASSIWGNDGYTF.